The 5 T cell receptor beta chains below come from one sample, sequenced in a study of T cells expressing NK-cell markers. TCRdb reworked the 5' RACE reads into one entry per CDR3 protein, no DNA. Recorded for this sample: 400,000 to 500,000 distinct CDR3 sequences. Sequences were obtained from blood T cells: a sorted CD56 or NKG2C T cell subset, CD4+ or CD8+ T cells, or bulk PBMC T cells (not recorded which). These TCRs come from a woman between 18 and 70 years old in good health.

The chain couples TRBV12-3 or TRBV12-4 to TRBJ2-1; the TCRdb D gene call, TRBD1, has no DNA to confirm it. The length of the CDR3 is 15 residues. CDR3 region: CASSPMVGPYNEQFF.

The chain combines TRBV7-3 with TRBJ2-1; the TCRdb D gene call, TRBD2, has no DNA to confirm it. This CDR3 has 15 residues. CDR1 SGHTA and CDR2 FQGTGA come from the germline V gene. This CDR3 is CASSLLAGGSGEQFF.

The chain links TRBV6-1 to TRBJ2-1; the D gene TCRdb calls, TRBD2, cannot be checked with no DNA. The CDR3 covers 13 residues. Germline CDR1 MNHNS, CDR2 SASEGT. The CDR3 spells CASSIAVYNEQFF.

The V call is TRBV25-1, the J call TRBJ2-5. The CDR3 totals 12 residues. Germline CDR1 reads MGHDK; CDR2 reads SYGVNS. The CDR3 here is CASRDYQETQYF.

V and J are TRBV5-4 and TRBJ1-6; the D call of TRBD1 rests on TCRdb alone, since no DNA is present to check it. The CDR3 covers 13 residues. The germline V gene encodes CDR1 SGHNT and CDR2 YYREEE (reference sequence). CDR3: CASSVQGNSPLHF.